Below are 29 T cell receptor beta chains sequenced from a single sample in a study of blood T cell repertoires in COVID-19. The protocol was immunoSEQ multiplex PCR, while the TCRdb copy is restricted to in-frame clones and leaves out a portion. The table shows some 220,000 clones, with 84% occurring only once. The sample taken for sequencing was peripheral blood. These receptors all stem from a woman aged 55-75 years with acute or convalescent COVID-19.

J is TRBJ2-1 and V is TRBV13; 13 nucleotides match TRBD2. This CDR3 region has 22 residues. V trimming: 1 base; J trimming: 0 bases; junction bases outside the gene matches: 15. The germline gives CDR1 PRHDT, CDR2 FYEKMQ (reference sequence). CDR3 in DNA: TGTGCCAGCAGCTTAGAGCTTTCGTTCGGACTAGCGGGGGATAACTCCTACAATGAGCAGTTCTTC. It is translated as CASSLELSFGLAGDNSYNEQFF.

The chain uses TRBV2 and TRBJ1-1; D call uncertain. The germline V gene has CDR1 SNHLY and CDR2 FYNNEI. With 7 bases removed from V and 8 bases from J, the gap between germline ends came to 17 bases. The CDR3 is made up of 13 amino acids. The CDR3 here is CASTLRNGVEAFF. The CDR3 DNA is TGTGCCAGCACCCTGAGGAACGGAGTAGAAGCTTTCTTT. The full variable domain, with the rest looked up from reference TRBV2 and TRBJ1-1, is EPEVTQTPSHQVTQMGQEVILRCVPISNHLYFYWYRQILGQKVEFLVSFYNNEISEKSEIFDDQFSVERPDGSNFTLKIRSTKLEDSAMYFCASTLRNGVEAFFGQGTRLTVV.

V usage is TRBV4-2 and J usage is TRBJ2-1, with 13 bases that match TRBD2. Looked up from germline, CDR1 is LGHNA and CDR2 is YNFKEQ. The junction had 11 bases not matched to a gene; V was cut back by 3 bases and J by 6 bases. The CDR3 extends over 18 amino acids. The DNA for the CDR3 is TGTGCCAGCAGCCAGCCACCGAAACTAGCGGGGGGGCTCAATGAGCAGTTCTTC. Amino acid sequence: CASSQPPKLAGGLNEQFF.

CDR3 residues: CASSDTGTGGGYTF. CDR3 in DNA: TGCGCCAGCAGCGATACCGGGACAGGTGGAGGCTACACCTTC. This chain joins TRBV5-1 and TRBJ1-2; 8 positions match TRBD1. The CDR3 is made up of 14 amino acids. CDR1 is SGHRS and CDR2 is YFSETQ in the germline V gene. The V segment lost 4 bases and the J segment 8 bases; nucleotides outside the gene matches: 10.

This clone turned up a few times. This rearrangement joins TRBV4-3 to TRBJ2-3, with 7 bases matching TRBD2. The CDR3 sequence is 15 residues long. In germline, CDR1 is LGHNA, CDR2 YSLEER. The junction had 7 bases not matched to a gene; V was cut back by 2 bases and J by 5 bases. The CDR3 sequence: CASSQSPAGIDTQYF. CDR3 nucleotide sequence: TGCGCCAGCAGCCAAAGCCCAGCGGGGATAGATACGCAGTATTTT.

The chain uses TRBV3-1 (or the pseudogene TRBV3-2) and TRBJ1-1; 7 bases fit TRBD1. The CDR3 length is 15 residues. CDR1 and CDR2 from the germline V gene are LGHDT and YNNKEL (reference sequence). Trimming cost V 4 bases and J 0 bases; bases outside gene matches: 5. The CDR3 DNA reads TGTGCCAGCAGCCCTATGACAGGGCTGAACACTGAAGCTTTCTTT. It yields the protein CASSPMTGLNTEAFF.

This clone has only a few counts. V usage is TRBV6-2 or TRBV6-3 and J usage is TRBJ2-7; 8 bases fit TRBD1. The CDR3 has 15 residues. Per germline, CDR1 MNHEY and CDR2 SVGEGT. Trimming cost V 0 bases and J 3 bases; bases outside gene matches: 4. The CDR3 loop reads CASSYSGTGDYEQYF. CDR3 DNA: TGTGCCAGCAGTTACTCAGGGACAGGCGACTACGAGCAGTACTTC.

Of note for this clone: A much larger clone lies a single base off, so this may be a read error. The rearrangement links TRBV7-2 to TRBJ2-7, with 8 bases matching TRBD1. Germline lookup yields CDR1 SGHTA and CDR2 FQGNSA. The ends lost 5 bases at V and 1 base at J; junction bases unmatched: 4. The CDR3 sequence is 14 residues long. DNA for the CDR3: TGTGCCAGCAGCCCCGGGACAGGTTCCTACGAGCAGTACTTC. Protein product: CASSPGTGSYEQYF.

A remark on this clone: An end of the junction differs from the germline gene, which may be a read error. This CDR3 is CASSPRGTEASF. Written as DNA, the CDR3 is TGTGCCAGTAGTCCCAGGGGTACTGAAGCTTCCTTT. The J gene is TRBJ1-1, the V gene TRBV19, with D tentatively TRBD1 (6 bases). The germline CDR1 and CDR2 sequences are LNHDA and SQIVND (reference sequence). CDR3 length: 12 amino acids.

This clone came up a few times. The genes are TRBV30 and TRBJ1-1, with D perhaps matching TRBD1 (5 bases). This CDR3 contains 15 residues. The germline V gene has CDR1 GTSNPN and CDR2 SVGIG (reference sequence). V was shortened by 0 bases and J by 0 bases, with 11 bases between the two germline ends. CDR3 loop: CAWSVKAGVNTEAFF. CDR3 coding DNA: TGTGCCTGGAGTGTTAAGGCGGGGGTGAACACTGAAGCTTTCTTT.

The genes are TRBV30 and TRBJ2-3; maybe TRBD2 (5 bases). Per the germline V gene, CDR1 is GTSNPN and CDR2 is SVGIG (reference sequence). Trimming left V 0 bases short and J 7 bases short, with 20 bases between. The CDR3 extends over 16 amino acids. Written as DNA, the CDR3 is TGTGCCTGGAGTGTAGCCGCGTCTAGCCCGGCAAATACGCAGTATTTT. Translation gives CAWSVAASSPANTQYF.

This rearrangement joins TRBV6-5 to TRBJ2-1; possible D gene TRBD2, 6 bases. Trimming removed 5 bases at V and 9 bases at J, with 11 bases between. Germline V gene sequence: CDR1 MNHEY, CDR2 SVGAGI. The CDR3 is made up of 12 amino acids. The chain's CDR3 is CASSLSGSEQFF. In DNA, the CDR3 is TGTGCCAGCAGTCTTAGCGGTAGTGAGCAGTTCTTC.

This clone was counted once. The chain joins TRBV28 to TRBJ2-3; D is perhaps TRBD2 (5 bases). CDR1 is MDHEN and CDR2 is SYDVKM in the germline V gene. Trimming cost V 4 bases and J 2 bases, with 16 bases left between them. This CDR3 is built from 16 residues. The CDR3 sequence is CASSSNRLSYTDTQYF. In DNA form, the CDR3 reads TGTGCCAGCAGTTCAAATAGACTAAGTTACACAGATACGCAGTATTTT.

V and J are TRBV5-3 and TRBJ2-2; TRBD2 matches 12 bases. TRBV5-3 is identified as an open reading frame with a role that is uncertain. Losses at the gene ends were 1 base for V and 1 base for J; bases not matched to a gene: 11. The CDR3 is 20 residues long. The DNA for the CDR3 is TGTGCCAGAAGCTTGACGGTTCGGACTAGCGGGGCCTTGAACACCGGGGAGCTGTTTTTT. Translated: CARSLTVRTSGALNTGELFF.

The chain combines TRBV5-5 with TRBJ1-2, with 8 bases fitting TRBD1. The ends lost 3 bases at V and 4 bases at J; junction bases unmatched: 8. CDR1 is SGHKS, CDR2 YYEKEE, per germline (reference sequence). This CDR3 has 15 residues. CDR3 bases: TGTGCCAGCAGCTCGACCCCGGACAGGGTCTATGGCTACACCTTC. It specifies CASSSTPDRVYGYTF. The full variable domain, in which reference TRBV5-5 and TRBJ1-2 provide the parts outside the CDR3, is DAGVTQSPTHLIKTRGQQVTLRCSPISGHKSVSWYQQVLGQGPQFIFQYYEKEERGRGNFPDRFSARQFPNYSSELNVNALLLGDSALYLCASSSTPDRVYGYTFGSGTRLTVV.

V and J are TRBV6-6 and TRBJ1-2; D perhaps matches TRBD1 (5 bases). With 6 bases removed from V and 1 base from J, the gap between germline ends came to 15 bases. CDR3 length: 15 residues. Germline lookup yields CDR1 MNHNY and CDR2 SVGAGI (reference sequence). The CDR3 region has the DNA TGTGCCAGCAGCCCCGCCGTGGGGGGTAACTATGGCTACACCTTC. Translating it yields CASSPAVGGNYGYTF.

The rearrangement joins TRBV5-5 to TRBJ1-1, with 10 positions matching TRBD1. Germline-derived CDR1 and CDR2 are SGHKS and YYEKEE (reference sequence). V shed 5 bases, J shed 6 bases, and the junction held 10 bases outside the gene matches. The CDR3 has 15 residues. This chain's CDR3 is CASSFEDRGIAEAFF. The CDR3 DNA sequence: TGTGCCAGCAGTTTTGAGGACAGGGGGATTGCTGAAGCTTTCTTT. The full variable domain, with the rest looked up from reference TRBV5-5 and TRBJ1-1, is DAGVTQSPTHLIKTRGQQVTLRCSPISGHKSVSWYQQVLGQGPQFIFQYYEKEERGRGNFPDRFSARQFPNYSSELNVNALLLGDSALYLCASSFEDRGIAEAFFGQGTRLTVV.

The gene calls are TRBV5-4 and TRBJ1-2; tentative D call: TRBD1 (6 bases). V was trimmed by 4 bases and J by 2 bases, leaving 9 bases between them. The CDR3 sequence is 13 residues long. Germline V gene lookup returns CDR1 SGHNT and CDR2 YYREEE (reference sequence). For the CDR3, the DNA is TGTGCCAGCAGCCAGACAGGAAACTATGGCTACACCTTC. Translation gives CASSQTGNYGYTF. The variable domain in full, completed from reference TRBV5-4 and TRBJ1-2, reads ETGVTQSPTHLIKTRGQQVTLRCSSQSGHNTVSWYQQALGQGPQFIFQYYREEENGRGNFPPRFSGLQFPNYSSELNVNALELDDSALYLCASSQTGNYGYTFGSGTRLTVV.

The chain couples TRBV5-1 to TRBJ2-7, with D perhaps TRBD1 (5 bases). This CDR3 is 14 amino acids long. V was cut by 4 bases and J by 0 bases, with 11 bases left in between. Germline V gene lookup returns CDR1 SGHRS and CDR2 YFSETQ. In nucleotides, the CDR3 is TGCGCCAGCAGCCCAGGGTTTAGCTCCTACGAGCAGTACTTC. Amino acids: CASSPGFSSYEQYF.

V usage is TRBV9 and J usage is TRBJ1-2, with TRBD1 as a possible D gene (6 bases). In germline, CDR1 is SGDLS, CDR2 YYNGEE. Trimming removed 3 bases at V and 5 bases at J, with 14 bases between. The CDR3 runs 14 residues. The CDR3 here is CASSAEQGGYGYTF. The CDR3 DNA sequence: TGTGCCAGCAGCGCCGAACAGGGAGGGTATGGCTACACCTTC.

This clone was seen once. CDR3 protein: CASSLGVGVNEAFF. DNA of the CDR3: TGTGCCAGCAGCTTAGGAGTAGGGGTCAATGAAGCTTTCTTT. The chain recombines TRBV13 with TRBJ1-1, with D maybe TRBD1 (5 bases). The germline V gene encodes CDR1 PRHDT and CDR2 FYEKMQ (reference sequence). Between the trimmed V and J ends, which lost 0 bases and 7 bases, there was a span of 12 bases. This CDR3 has 14 amino acids.

The rearrangement uses TRBV10-3 and TRBJ1-2, with D maybe TRBD1 (6 bases). The CDR3 length is 16 residues. CDR1 ENHRY and CDR2 SYGVKD come from the germline V gene. V gave up 6 bases and J gave up 4 bases, with 21 bases separating them. The CDR3 is CAISPTTGRGIYGYTF. The CDR3 region has the DNA TGTGCCATCAGCCCTACGACCGGCAGGGGAATCTATGGCTACACCTTC.

The chain joins TRBV5-6 to TRBJ1-2, with no clear D. This CDR3 has 12 amino acids. V gave up 2 bases and J gave up 4 bases, with 6 bases separating them. Germline loops: CDR1 SGHDT, CDR2 YYEEEE. CDR3 nucleotides: TGTGCCAGCAGCTTTGACACCTATGGCTACACCTTC. It codes for CASSFDTYGYTF.

The V and J genes are TRBV29-1 and TRBJ1-3; 9 bases agree with TRBD1. This CDR3 contains 12 residues. CDR1 and CDR2 from the germline V gene are SQVTM and ANQGSEA. Germline trimming cut 6 bases from V and 6 bases from J; bases unmatched to any gene: 3. The CDR3 DNA reads as TGCAGCGTGGGGGACAGGGTAAACACCATATATTTT. This sequence encodes CSVGDRVNTIYF.

The chain carries TRBV10-3 and TRBJ1-1; 8 bases line up with TRBD1. CDR3 length equals 16 residues. Germline V gene lookup returns CDR1 ENHRY and CDR2 SYGVKD. With V trimmed by 4 bases and J by 6 bases, 13 bases remained unmatched. The CDR3: CAISADRDRPKAEAFF. DNA of the CDR3: TGTGCCATCAGTGCCGACCGGGACAGGCCCAAGGCTGAAGCTTTCTTT.

This chain joins TRBV6-6 and TRBJ1-5; tentatively, D is TRBD1 (5 bases). The CDR3 extends over 12 amino acids. The V gene's germline CDR1 is MNHNY and CDR2 SVGAGI (reference sequence). V was pared by 6 bases and J by 6 bases, with 9 bases between. The DNA of the CDR3 is TGTGCCAGCAGAATAGACAGTCAGCCCCAGCATTTT. It is translated as CASRIDSQPQHF.

The chain joins TRBV2 to TRBJ2-7; D is ambiguous. This CDR3 has 12 amino acids. Trimming pared 7 bases from V and 0 bases from J, leaving 7 bases between. The germline V gene encodes CDR1 SNHLY and CDR2 FYNNEI. CDR3 residues: CASKQYSYEQYF. CDR3 in DNA: TGTGCCAGCAAACAGTACTCCTACGAGCAGTACTTC.

CDR3 residues: CASSQVPLTGATNEKLFF. The CDR3 nucleotides are TGCGCCAGCAGCCAAGTTCCCCTAACAGGGGCAACTAATGAAAAACTGTTTTTT. The V call is TRBV4-3, the J call TRBJ1-4; TRBD1 agrees at 7 bases. Germline lookup yields CDR1 LGHNA and CDR2 YSLEER. This CDR3 has 18 amino acids. The ends lost 1 base at V and 0 bases at J; junction bases unmatched: 8.

This chain uses TRBV4-1 with TRBJ1-4; weak D call: TRBD1 (5 bases). The ends were cut back, 0 bases at V and 5 bases at J, with 16 bases in the middle. This CDR3 is built from 17 residues. Germline V CDR1 and CDR2: MGHRA, YSYEKL. The DNA of the CDR3 is TGCGCCAGCAGCCAAGATGCCCGAGGGAGGGGAAATGAAAAACTGTTTTTT. Encoded protein: CASSQDARGRGNEKLFF.